What follows are 11 T cell receptor beta chains derived from one specimen sequenced in a study of blood T cell repertoires in COVID-19. Produced via immunoSEQ multiplex PCR; TCRdb's table is partial and in-frame only. Among hundreds of thousands of clones listed, 85% to 90% were seen once. Sequenced material: peripheral blood. The receptor set was obtained from a man aged 65 to 79 with acute or convalescent COVID-19.

The chain has TRBV6-5 and TRBJ1-5, with D tentatively TRBD1 (6 bases). Trimming shortened V by 6 bases and J by 0 bases, and 9 bases separated the two germline ends. CDR1 is MNHEY and CDR2 is SVGAGI in the germline V gene. The CDR3 is made up of 14 amino acids. The DNA for the CDR3 is TGTGCCAGCAGGAGACAGGTTAGCAATCAGCCCCAGCATTTT. Translated, it gives CASRRQVSNQPQHF.

The gene calls are TRBV28 and TRBJ2-2; perhaps TRBD1 as D (5 bases). Trimming pared 4 bases from V and 2 bases from J, leaving 8 bases between. The CDR3 is made up of 14 amino acids. CDR1 is MDHEN, CDR2 SYDVKM, per germline. The DNA for the CDR3 is TGTGCCAGCAGTTCGACAGTTAACACCGGGGAGCTGTTTTTT. The encoded protein is CASSSTVNTGELFF.

This clone is a singleton in its sample. The chain combines TRBV9 with TRBJ2-1; perhaps TRBD1 as D (6 bases). V gave up 6 bases and J gave up 6 bases, with 13 bases separating them. Germline values: CDR1 SGDLS, CDR2 YYNGEE. CDR3 length equals 13 residues. The CDR3 protein is CASNRDLLNEQFF. The CDR3 bases are TGTGCCAGCAACAGGGACCTACTCAATGAGCAGTTCTTC.

The gene calls are TRBV28 and TRBJ1-2; a possible D gene is TRBD1 (6 bases). The CDR3 has 13 amino acids. Germline lookup yields CDR1 MDHEN and CDR2 SYDVKM. The V end lost 10 bases, the J end lost 2 bases, and 14 bases lay between the germline ends. The CDR3 nucleotides are TGTGCCACCCCAGGGGTGGGGAACTATGGCTACACCTTC. It yields the protein CATPGVGNYGYTF.

V and J are TRBV19 and TRBJ2-1; D perhaps matches TRBD2 (5 bases). Trimming removed 0 bases from V and 10 bases from J, with 7 bases in between. Germline assignment: CDR1 LNHDA and CDR2 SQIVND (reference sequence). The CDR3 spans 12 residues. CDR3 residues: CASSIEGGEQFF. CDR3 in DNA: TGTGCCAGTAGTATAGAGGGCGGGGAGCAGTTCTTC.

The gene calls are TRBV5-4 and TRBJ2-5, with 7 bases aligning to TRBD1. The CDR3 covers 13 residues. J lost 3 bases, V lost 1 base, and 0 bases had no gene match. The germline V gene encodes CDR1 SGHNT and CDR2 YYREEE (reference sequence). The CDR3 DNA reads as TGTGCCAGCAGCTTGACAGGGGAAGAGACCCAGTACTTC. Its translation is CASSLTGEETQYF. Drawing the rest from reference TRBV5-4 and TRBJ2-5, the complete variable domain is ETGVTQSPTHLIKTRGQQVTLRCSSQSGHNTVSWYQQALGQGPQFIFQYYREEENGRGNFPPRFSGLQFPNYSSELNVNALELDDSALYLCASSLTGEETQYFGPGTRLLVL.

This chain links TRBV19 with TRBJ1-6; 9 nucleotides agree with TRBD1. With 6 bases clipped from V and 6 bases from J, the junction kept 3 bases outside the gene matches. CDR3 length: 14 amino acids. From germline, CDR1 is LNHDA and CDR2 SQIVND (reference sequence). CDR3 sequence reads: CASSRQGGNSPLHF. Here the CDR3 DNA reads TGTGCCAGTAGCAGACAGGGGGGTAATTCACCCCTCCACTTT.

This sequence joins TRBV2 and TRBJ1-2; D is unresolved. The V end lost 6 bases, the J end lost 5 bases, and 16 bases lay between the germline ends. The CDR3 spans 14 residues. Germline lookup yields CDR1 SNHLY and CDR2 FYNNEI. The CDR3 region is CASSENYNYYGYTF. The CDR3 nucleotides read TGTGCCAGCAGCGAAAACTACAACTATTATGGCTACACCTTC.

The V gene is TRBV29-1, the J gene TRBJ1-5, with D maybe TRBD1 (6 bases). V was clipped by 6 bases and J by 2 bases, with 11 bases between them. The CDR3 has 13 residues. Germline loops: CDR1 SQVTM, CDR2 ANQGSEA. The CDR3 sequence is CSVRGGGNQPQHF. CDR3 bases: TGCAGCGTGAGAGGGGGGGGCAATCAGCCCCAGCATTTT.

The V call is TRBV7-2, the J call TRBJ1-1; TRBD1 might be the D (5 bases). Trimming took off 5 bases at V and 0 bases at J, with 13 bases between the two ends. CDR1 and CDR2 from the germline V gene are SGHTA and FQGNSA. CDR3 size: 15 residues. CDR3 in DNA: TGTGCCAGCAGCGTGGGGCAGGGTATGAACACTGAAGCTTTCTTT. It encodes CASSVGQGMNTEAFF.

This clone was counted only a few times. This sequence joins TRBV3-1 (or the pseudogene TRBV3-2) and TRBJ1-3; D call uncertain. The CDR3 is 13 residues long. V lost 3 bases and J lost 4, with 7 bases in between. The germline CDR1 and CDR2 sequences are LGHDT and YNNKEL (reference sequence). Written as DNA, the CDR3 is TGTGCCAGCAGCCAGATCAGAGGAAACACCATATATTTT. Amino acid sequence: CASSQIRGNTIYF.